This TCR beta chain was recorded in a study of cytomegalovirus exposure and HLA in healthy donors. Study-level background: HLA-typed donors were the source of around 77 million unique TCRs held in an early data release. Study-level points and caveats: The study flagged some 170 TCR beta chains as cytomegalovirus-associated.

The study ran its PCR with 60 Vbeta and 13 Jbeta primers. TCRdb's copy holds only in-frame clones and misses some; the assay was immunoSEQ multiplex PCR. This sample has more than 95,000 clones, with around 73% found just once. This clone was counted between two and nine times. Its target is unknown. Healthy bone marrow donors formed the donor group. Despite likely unrecorded immune exposures, the donors were nominally healthy at the time of sampling. There are 16 residues in the CDR3. V lost 0 bases, J lost 1 base, and 5 bases stayed unmatched. Germline CDR1 reads SGHTA; CDR2 reads FQGNSA. The chain carries TRBV7-2 and TRBJ2-5, with TRBD2 matching over 7 bases. The receptor was derived from a woman in her thirties or forties in good health and CMV-seronegative. The sample taken for sequencing was PBMCs. The CDR3 DNA follows: TGTGCCAGCAGCTTAGCGGCTAGCGGATTCCAAGAGACCCAGTACTTC. This translates into CASSLAASGFQETQYF.